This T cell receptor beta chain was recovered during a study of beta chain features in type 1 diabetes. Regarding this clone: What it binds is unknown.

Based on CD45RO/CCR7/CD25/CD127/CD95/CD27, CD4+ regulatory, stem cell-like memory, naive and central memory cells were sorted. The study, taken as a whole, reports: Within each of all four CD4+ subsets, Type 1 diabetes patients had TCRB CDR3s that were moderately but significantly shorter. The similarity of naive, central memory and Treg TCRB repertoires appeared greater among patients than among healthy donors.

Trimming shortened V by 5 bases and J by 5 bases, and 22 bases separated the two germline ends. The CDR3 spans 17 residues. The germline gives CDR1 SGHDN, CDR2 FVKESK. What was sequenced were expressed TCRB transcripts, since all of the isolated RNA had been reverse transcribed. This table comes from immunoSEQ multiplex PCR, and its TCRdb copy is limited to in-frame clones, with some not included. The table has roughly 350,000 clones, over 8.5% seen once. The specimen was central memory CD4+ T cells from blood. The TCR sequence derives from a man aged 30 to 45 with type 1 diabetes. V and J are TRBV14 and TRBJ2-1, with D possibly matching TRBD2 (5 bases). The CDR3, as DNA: TGTGCCAGCAGCTCATGGGCGGGCAATCCCCTTCACAATGAGCAGTTCTTC. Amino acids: CASSSWAGNPLHNEQFF.